This T cell receptor beta chain was documented in a study of CD8 T cells in Susac syndrome. Negative isolation was applied to CD8+ and CD4+ T cells, and FACS enrichment was applied to TEMRA cells. CDR3 length: 16 amino acids. Germline-derived CDR1 and CDR2 are LGHDT and YNNKEL (reference sequence). V lost 3 bases and J lost 4, with 18 bases in between. A quantity of 0.5 to 1 ug RNA underwent reverse transcription using random hexamers. In TCRdb, the immunoSEQ multiplex PCR reads were re-called with MiXCR into one record per CDR3 protein. The sample has hundreds of thousands of distinct CDR3 sequences; about 88% are singletons.

This clonotype originated in a human donor with multiple sclerosis. The chain carries TRBV3-1 and TRBJ1-1; D remains ambiguous. The sequenced material came from CD8+ T cells from PBMCs. The CDR3: CASSHTPEGYGTEAFF. The DNA of the CDR3 is TGTGCCAGCAGCCATACCCCGGAAGGGTACGGCACTGAAGCTTTCTTT.